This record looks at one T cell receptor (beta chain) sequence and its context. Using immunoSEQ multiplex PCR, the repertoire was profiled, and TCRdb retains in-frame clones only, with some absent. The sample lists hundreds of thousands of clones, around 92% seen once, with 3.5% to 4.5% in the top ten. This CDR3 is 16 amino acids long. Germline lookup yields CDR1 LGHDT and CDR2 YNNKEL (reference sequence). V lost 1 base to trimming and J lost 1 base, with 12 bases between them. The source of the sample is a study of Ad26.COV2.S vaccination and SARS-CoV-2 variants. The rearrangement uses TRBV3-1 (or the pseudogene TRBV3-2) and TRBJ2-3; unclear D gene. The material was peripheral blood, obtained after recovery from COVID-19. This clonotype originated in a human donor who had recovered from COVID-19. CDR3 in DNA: TGTGCCAGCAGCCAAGGACTTGTACCGGGCACAGATACGCAGTATTTT. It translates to CASSQGLVPGTDTQYF.